This T cell receptor beta chain was found in a study of OX40 agonist ivuxolimab in advanced cancers. Clones were sequenced by immunoSEQ multiplex PCR, and TCRdb holds only the in-frame ones, with some missing. The sample lists tens of thousands of clones; around 87% were seen once. Germline lookup yields CDR1 GTSNPN and CDR2 SVGIG (reference sequence). V was pared by 5 bases and J by 4 bases, with 6 bases between. This CDR3 has 11 amino acids. This TCR was sampled from an adult with an advanced solid tumor such as melanoma, head and neck, liver or kidney cancer. The chain links TRBV30 to TRBJ1-5, with TRBD1 as a possible D gene (5 bases). Sequences were derived from CD4+ or CD8+ T cells sorted from blood, sampled in a trial of the OX40 agonist ivuxolimab. CDR3 sequence (DNA): TGTGCCTGGGGGGCTAATCAGCCCCAGCATTTT. Amino acid sequence: CAWGANQPQHF.